The 20 T cell receptor beta chains in this list originate from one sample, sequenced in a study of T cells after yellow fever vaccination. TCRdb independently ran MiXCR on the 5' RACE reads; one entry per CDR3 protein. The sample contains about 350,000 distinct CDR3 sequences, over 4% of which appear only once. The specimen comprised PBMCs, sampled 5 days after the yellow fever booster vaccination. Every receptor here comes from a man aged 18 to 30 who received the YFV17D yellow fever vaccine.

The rearrangement joins TRBV29-1 to TRBJ1-1, with D unclear. Trimming took 3 bases from V and 4 from J, leaving 18 bases between them. The length of the CDR3 is 15 residues. In germline, CDR1 is SQVTM, CDR2 ANQGSEA. The CDR3 spells CSVDRSGNVGTEAFF. CDR3 nucleotide sequence: TGCAGCGTTGATAGGAGTGGGAATGTGGGCACTGAAGCTTTCTTT. The complete variable domain, with remaining parts taken from reference TRBV29-1 and TRBJ1-1, reads SAVISQKPSRDICQRGTSLTIQCQVDSQVTMMFWYRQQPGQSLTLIATANQGSEATYESGFVIDKFPISRPNLTFSTLTVSNMSPEDSSIYLCSVDRSGNVGTEAFFGQGTRLTVV.

This clonotype has just a few counts. The chain uses TRBV2 and TRBJ2-5; a weak D match, TRBD1 (6 bases). Trimming shortened V by 10 bases and J by 0 bases, and 12 bases separated the two germline ends. CDR3 length: 13 residues. Germline V gene sequence: CDR1 SNHLY, CDR2 FYNNEI. The CDR3 region has the DNA TGTGCCATCAGAGCAGGGGACCAAGAGACCCAGTACTTC. Its translation: CAIRAGDQETQYF.

This chain joins TRBV24-1 and TRBJ1-4, with unresolved D. Germline V CDR1 and CDR2: KGHDR, SFDVKD. V shed 2 bases and J shed 3 bases, with 3 bases lying between them. This CDR3 has 13 residues. This CDR3 is CATSDSPNEKLFF. CDR3 DNA: TGTGCCACCAGTGATTCACCTAATGAAAAACTGTTTTTT.

V usage is TRBV19 and J usage is TRBJ1-5; TRBD1 might be the D (5 bases). Germline-derived CDR1 and CDR2 are LNHDA and SQIVND (reference sequence). Trimming cost V 3 bases and J 2 bases, with 11 bases left between them. The CDR3 contains 15 residues. CDR3 sequence: CASSMGGSGNQPQHF. CDR3 in DNA: TGTGCCAGTAGTATGGGGGGATCGGGCAATCAGCCCCAGCATTTT.

This clonotype was counted a few times. The rearrangement links TRBV7-9 to TRBJ1-1; 7 bases are shared with TRBD1. With 3 bases clipped from V and 6 bases from J, the junction kept 7 bases outside the gene matches. Germline CDR1 reads SEHNR; CDR2 reads FQNEAQ (reference sequence). This CDR3 spans 14 amino acids. Here the CDR3 DNA reads TGTGCCAGCAGCTTGCCGACAGGGCCGGCTGAAGCTTTCTTT. Translated, it gives CASSLPTGPAEAFF.

This rearrangement joins TRBV20-1 to TRBJ2-4, with a tentative D call TRBD2 (6 bases). V shed 0 bases and J shed 2 bases, with 14 bases lying between them. From germline, CDR1 is DFQATT and CDR2 SNEGSKA (reference sequence). This CDR3 is built from 16 residues. DNA for the CDR3: TGCAGTGCTAGAGACGGAGGGGTCGACCCCAAAAACATTCAGTACTTC. It codes for CSARDGGVDPKNIQYF.

The chain recombines TRBV6-5 with TRBJ2-5; D unresolved. Germline V gives CDR1 MNHEY, CDR2 SVGAGI. The CDR3 extends over 15 amino acids. V was cut by 5 bases and J by 1 base, with 14 bases left in between. Written as DNA, the CDR3 is TGTGCCAGCAGTACACGGTGGACGGGCCAAGAGACCCAGTACTTC. Translated: CASSTRWTGQETQYF.

This chain joins TRBV19 and TRBJ2-2; D perhaps matches TRBD1 (5 bases). The V and J ends lost 3 bases and 3 bases respectively, with 11 bases between them. Germline V lookup: CDR1 LNHDA, CDR2 SQIVND (reference sequence). The CDR3 extends over 15 amino acids. For the CDR3, the DNA is TGTGCCAGTAGTATTAGGCAGGGTGACACCGGGGAGCTGTTTTTT. Amino acids: CASSIRQGDTGELFF.

V gene TRBV4-3 combines with J gene TRBJ2-3; the D gene could be TRBD1 or TRBD2 (5 bases each). The CDR3 is 17 residues long. Germline CDR1 and CDR2: LGHNA and YSLEER. The V and J ends lost 0 bases and 6 bases respectively, with 19 bases between them. CDR3 sequence (DNA): TGCGCCAGCAGCCAAGATCGGGGACCAGCTCCCTTTGATACGCAGTATTTT. Protein sequence: CASSQDRGPAPFDTQYF.

This clonotype was observed a handful of times. One junction end disagrees with the germline gene, perhaps due to a read error. This chain links TRBV4-3 with TRBJ2-5; 11 bases align to TRBD2. Germline assignment: CDR1 LGHNA and CDR2 YSLEER. The CDR3 runs to 18 residues. The CDR3 region has the DNA TGCGCCAGCAGCCAAGACGGAGTAGGGGGGACTAGCGGAGAGACCCAGTATTTC. Its translation is CASSQDGVGGTSGETQYF.

This clonotype was counted ten times or more. The rearrangement links TRBV20-1 to TRBJ1-6, with 8 bases fitting TRBD1. Germline assignment: CDR1 DFQATT and CDR2 SNEGSKA (reference sequence). CDR3 length: 17 residues. The trim removed 0 bases at V and 8 bases at J, leaving 12 bases unmatched. CDR3 bases: TGCAGTGCTAGAGAAGGGGTAACAGGGGGTTCGGATTCACCCCTCCACTTT. It encodes CSAREGVTGGSDSPLHF.

This chain uses TRBV20-1 with TRBJ2-7; TRBD2 matches at 13 bases. Germline trimming cut 1 base from V and 2 bases from J; bases unmatched to any gene: 8. This CDR3 spans 17 amino acids. Germline-derived CDR1 and CDR2 are DFQATT and SNEGSKA (reference sequence). As DNA, the CDR3 is TGCAGTGCTAGAGGAATTTCACTAGCGGGAGGGGCCTACGAGCAGTACGTC. This sequence encodes CSARGISLAGGAYEQYV.

The chain joins TRBV7-2 to TRBJ2-1; D may correspond to TRBD1 or TRBD2 (5 bases each). V was trimmed by 3 bases and J by 0 bases, leaving 15 bases between them. The CDR3 covers 17 residues. Germline V gene data show CDR1 as SGHTA and CDR2 as FQGNSA. The CDR3 here is CASSLVGGLSSYNEQFF. For the CDR3, the DNA is TGTGCCAGCAGCTTGGTTGGGGGTCTTAGCTCCTACAATGAGCAGTTCTTC. The whole variable domain, remainder taken from reference TRBV7-2 and TRBJ2-1, is GAGVSQSPSNKVTEKGKDVELRCDPISGHTALYWYRQSLGQGLEFLIYFQGNSAPDKSGLPSDRFSAERTGGSVSTLTIQRTQQEDSAVYLCASSLVGGLSSYNEQFFGPGTRLTVL.

The V call is TRBV12-3 or TRBV12-4, the J call TRBJ2-5; D gene ambiguous. V lost 0 bases and J 1 base, leaving 15 bases between the germline ends. The CDR3 is made up of 17 amino acids. CDR3 nucleotides: TGTGCCAGCAGTTTAGCGCGTCTCAAACCCCTCCAAGAGACCCAGTACTTC. Its translation: CASSLARLKPLQETQYF.

This clonotype was counted only a few times. The chain recombines TRBV7-9 with TRBJ1-1; D is uncertain. The CDR3 consists of 13 residues. V lost 3 bases to trimming and J lost 11 bases, with 16 bases between them. Germline V lookup: CDR1 SEHNR, CDR2 FQNEAQ (reference sequence). CDR3 in amino acids: CASSFPLRSAAFF. CDR3 coding DNA: TGTGCCAGCAGCTTCCCCTTACGTTCGGCCGCTTTCTTT.

The CDR3 is CASSQGSWTDTQYF. Here the CDR3 DNA reads TGTGCCAGCAGCCAAGGGTCATGGACAGATACGCAGTATTTT. The genes are TRBV4-2 and TRBJ2-3; D remains unclear. The CDR3 is 14 residues long. Trimming stripped 1 base from V and 3 bases from J, with 8 bases between. CDR1 and CDR2 from the germline V gene are LGHNA and YNFKEQ.

This clonotype came up many times. The chain links TRBV27 to TRBJ1-4, with a tentative D call TRBD1 (5 bases). The V and J ends lost 3 bases and 0 bases respectively, with 11 bases between them. The CDR3 is made up of 16 amino acids. Germline V gives CDR1 MNHEY, CDR2 SMNVEV (reference sequence). The CDR3 spells CASSFGGASTNEKLFF. The CDR3 nucleotides read TGTGCCAGCAGTTTCGGGGGAGCCTCAACTAATGAAAAACTGTTTTTT.

This clonotype has more than one count but fewer than ten. This rearrangement joins TRBV18 to TRBJ2-5; no reliable D call. This CDR3 has 15 residues. Deletions cut 3 bases from V and 4 bases from J, with 15 bases between. Per germline, CDR1 KGHSH and CDR2 LQKENI. CDR3 bases: TGTGCCAGCTCACCTGTTTCCACTAAAACAGAGACCCAGTACTTC. Translating gives CASSPVSTKTETQYF.

The chain links TRBV7-2 to TRBJ2-2; D gene ambiguous. Trimming pared 2 bases from V and 1 base from J, leaving 5 bases between. There are 14 residues in the CDR3. Germline CDR1 is SGHTA and CDR2 is FQGNSA. The CDR3: CASSLMKNTGELFF. As DNA, the CDR3 is TGTGCCAGCAGCTTAATGAAGAACACCGGGGAGCTGTTTTTT.

This clonotype has more than one count but fewer than ten. Germline and junction disagree at one end, which may indicate a read error. The rearrangement joins TRBV19 to TRBJ2-3, with D perhaps TRBD2 (5 bases). The CDR3 has 15 residues. CDR1 LNHDA and CDR2 SQIVND come from the germline V gene (reference sequence). CDR3 DNA sequence: TGTGCCAGTAGGATAGGGCGGGCAAGCACAGATACGCAGTATTTT. It encodes CASRIGRASTDTQYF.